Given below is one T cell receptor beta chain in context. Per the original methods: Reference gene primer amplification gave estimated nucleated cell counts. Generated by immunoSEQ multiplex PCR, the TCRdb table keeps only in-frame clones and is missing some. For V, J and clone size, that table is used; D and trimming come from the DNA. The data contain over 150,000 clones, roughly four fifths of them seen just once; the ten biggest clones take up around 32%. The source of the sample is a study of blood T cell repertoires in COVID-19. The CDR3 runs 14 residues. V lost 5 bases to trimming and J lost 1 base, with 11 bases between them. Germline CDR1 reads SNHLY; CDR2 reads FYNNEI.

The V gene is TRBV2, the J gene TRBJ1-1, with a tentative D call TRBD1 (5 bases). The sequence came from a woman aged 55-75 years with acute or convalescent COVID-19. Input material: peripheral blood. The chain's CDR3 is CASSKDTTNTEAFF. For the CDR3, the DNA is TGTGCCAGCAGTAAGGACACGACGAACACTGAAGCTTTCTTT.